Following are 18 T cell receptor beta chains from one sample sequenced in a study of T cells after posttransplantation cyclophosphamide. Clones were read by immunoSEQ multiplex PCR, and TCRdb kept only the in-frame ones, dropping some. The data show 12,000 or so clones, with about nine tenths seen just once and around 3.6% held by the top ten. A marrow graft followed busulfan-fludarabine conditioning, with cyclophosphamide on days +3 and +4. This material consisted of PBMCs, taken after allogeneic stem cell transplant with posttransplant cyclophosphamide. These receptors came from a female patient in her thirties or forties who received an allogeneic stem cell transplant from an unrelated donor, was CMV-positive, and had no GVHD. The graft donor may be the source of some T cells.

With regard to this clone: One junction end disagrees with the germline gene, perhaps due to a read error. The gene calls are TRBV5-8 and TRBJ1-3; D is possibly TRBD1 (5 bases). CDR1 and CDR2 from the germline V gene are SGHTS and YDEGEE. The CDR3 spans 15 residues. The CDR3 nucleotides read TGTGCCAGCACCTTGGAAAGGAGCGGGCGGGGACCCATATATTTT. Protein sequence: CASTLERSGRGPIYF.

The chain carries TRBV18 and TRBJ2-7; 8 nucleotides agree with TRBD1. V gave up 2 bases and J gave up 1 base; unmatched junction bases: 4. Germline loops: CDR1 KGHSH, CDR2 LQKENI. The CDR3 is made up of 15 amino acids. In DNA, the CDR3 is TGTGCCAGCTCACCAGCGGGACAGGCGTCCTACGAGCAGTACTTC. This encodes CASSPAGQASYEQYF.

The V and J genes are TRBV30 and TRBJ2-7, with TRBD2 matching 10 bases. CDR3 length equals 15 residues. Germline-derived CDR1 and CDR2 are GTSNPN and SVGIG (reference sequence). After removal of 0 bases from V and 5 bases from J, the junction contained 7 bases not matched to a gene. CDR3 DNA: TGTGCCTGGAGTGTAGGCCGCAGCGGGAGGGACGAGCAGTACTTC. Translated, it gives CAWSVGRSGRDEQYF. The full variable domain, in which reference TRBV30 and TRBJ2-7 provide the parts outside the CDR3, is SQTIHQWPATLVQPVGSPLSLECTVEGTSNPNLYWYRQAAGRGLQLLFYSVGIGQISSEVPQNLSASRPQDRQFILSSKKLLLSDSGFYLCAWSVGRSGRDEQYFGPGTRLTVT.

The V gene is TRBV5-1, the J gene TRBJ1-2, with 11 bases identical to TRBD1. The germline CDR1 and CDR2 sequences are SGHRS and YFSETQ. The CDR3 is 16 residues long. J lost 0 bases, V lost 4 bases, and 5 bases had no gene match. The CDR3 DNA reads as TGCGCCAGCAGCCTGGGACAGGGGGTTCCTAACTATGGCTACACCTTC. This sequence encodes CASSLGQGVPNYGYTF.

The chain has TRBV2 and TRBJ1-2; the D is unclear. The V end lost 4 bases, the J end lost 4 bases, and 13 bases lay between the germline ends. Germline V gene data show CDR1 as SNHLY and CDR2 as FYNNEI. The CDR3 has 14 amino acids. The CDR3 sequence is CASSGLRRTYGYTF. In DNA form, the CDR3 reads TGTGCCAGCAGTGGACTCAGGAGGACCTATGGCTACACCTTC.

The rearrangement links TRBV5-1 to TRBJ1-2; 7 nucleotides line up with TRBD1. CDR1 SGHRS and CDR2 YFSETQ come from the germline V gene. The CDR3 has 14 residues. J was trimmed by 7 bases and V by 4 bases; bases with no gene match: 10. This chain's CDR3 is CASSEQTGSGGYTF. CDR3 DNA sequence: TGCGCCAGCAGCGAGCAGACAGGGTCGGGTGGCTACACCTTC.

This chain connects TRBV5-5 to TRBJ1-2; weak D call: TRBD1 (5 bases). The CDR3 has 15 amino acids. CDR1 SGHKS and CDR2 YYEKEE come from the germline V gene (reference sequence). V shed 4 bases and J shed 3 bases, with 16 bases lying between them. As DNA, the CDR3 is TGTGCCAGCAGCCGTCTCACCCCAGGGCACTATGGCTACACCTTC. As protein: CASSRLTPGHYGYTF.

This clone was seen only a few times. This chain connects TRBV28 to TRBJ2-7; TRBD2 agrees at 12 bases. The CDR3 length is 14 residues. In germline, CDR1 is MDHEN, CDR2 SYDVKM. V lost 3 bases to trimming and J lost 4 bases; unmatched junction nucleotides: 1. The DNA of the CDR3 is TGTGCCAGCAGTTTGGGACTAGCGGGTTACGAGCAGTACTTC. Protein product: CASSLGLAGYEQYF.

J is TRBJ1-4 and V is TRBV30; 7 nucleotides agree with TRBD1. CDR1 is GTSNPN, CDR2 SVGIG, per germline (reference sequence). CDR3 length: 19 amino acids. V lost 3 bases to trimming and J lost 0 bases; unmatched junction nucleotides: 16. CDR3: CAWRNRDSGFGATNEKLFF. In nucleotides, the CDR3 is TGTGCCTGGAGAAATAGGGACAGCGGTTTTGGGGCAACTAATGAAAAACTGTTTTTT.

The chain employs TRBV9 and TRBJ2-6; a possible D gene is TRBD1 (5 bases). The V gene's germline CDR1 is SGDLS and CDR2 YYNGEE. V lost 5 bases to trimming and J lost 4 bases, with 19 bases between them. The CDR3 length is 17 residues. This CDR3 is CASSFEAGLVGANVLTF. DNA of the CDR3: TGTGCCAGCAGTTTCGAGGCAGGGCTCGTAGGGGCCAACGTCCTGACTTTC.

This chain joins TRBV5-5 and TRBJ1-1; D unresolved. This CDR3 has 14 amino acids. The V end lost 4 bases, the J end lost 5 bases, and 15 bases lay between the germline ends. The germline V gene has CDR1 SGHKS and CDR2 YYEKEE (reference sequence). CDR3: CASSLGLLVTEAFF. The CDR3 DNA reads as TGTGCCAGCAGCCTAGGACTCCTGGTTACTGAAGCTTTCTTT.

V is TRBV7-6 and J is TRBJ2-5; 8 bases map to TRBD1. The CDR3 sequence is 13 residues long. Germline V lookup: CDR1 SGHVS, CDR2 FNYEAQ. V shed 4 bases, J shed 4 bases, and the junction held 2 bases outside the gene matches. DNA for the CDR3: TGTGCCAGCAGCTCCGACAGGGGAGAGACCCAGTACTTC. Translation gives CASSSDRGETQYF.

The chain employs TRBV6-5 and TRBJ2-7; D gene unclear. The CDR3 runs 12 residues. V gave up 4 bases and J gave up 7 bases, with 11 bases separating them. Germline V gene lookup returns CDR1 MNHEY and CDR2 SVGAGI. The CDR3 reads CASSFLYGEQYF. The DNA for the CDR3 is TGTGCCAGCAGTTTCCTATACGGGGAGCAGTACTTC.

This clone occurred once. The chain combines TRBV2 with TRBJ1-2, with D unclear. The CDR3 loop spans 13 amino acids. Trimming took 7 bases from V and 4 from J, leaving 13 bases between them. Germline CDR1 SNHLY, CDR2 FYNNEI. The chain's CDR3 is CASKGPGSYGYTF. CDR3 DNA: TGTGCCAGCAAAGGACCGGGAAGCTATGGCTACACCTTC.

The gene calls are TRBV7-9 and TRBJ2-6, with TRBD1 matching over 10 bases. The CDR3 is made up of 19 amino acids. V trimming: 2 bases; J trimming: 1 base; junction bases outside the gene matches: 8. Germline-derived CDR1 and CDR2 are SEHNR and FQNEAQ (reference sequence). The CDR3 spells CASSLLLGQGYSGANVLTF. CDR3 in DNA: TGTGCCAGCAGCTTATTGTTGGGACAGGGGTATTCTGGGGCCAACGTCCTGACTTTC.

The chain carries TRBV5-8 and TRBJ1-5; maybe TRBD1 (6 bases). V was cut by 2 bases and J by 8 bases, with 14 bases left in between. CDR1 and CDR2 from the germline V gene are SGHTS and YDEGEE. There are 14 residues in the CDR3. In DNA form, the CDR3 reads TGTGCCAGCAGCTTAGGGAGGGGGTCAGAGCCCCAGCATTTT. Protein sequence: CASSLGRGSEPQHF. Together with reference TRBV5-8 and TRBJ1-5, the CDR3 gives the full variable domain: EAGVTQSPTHLIKTRGQQATLRCSPISGHTSVYWYQQALGLGLQFLLWYDEGEERNRGNFPPRFSGRQFPNYSSELNVNALELEDSALYLCASSLGRGSEPQHFGDGTRLSIL.

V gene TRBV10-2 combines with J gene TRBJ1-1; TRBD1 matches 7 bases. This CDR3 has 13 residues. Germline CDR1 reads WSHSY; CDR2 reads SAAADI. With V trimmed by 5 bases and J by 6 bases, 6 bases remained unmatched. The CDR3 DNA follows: TGCGCCAGCAGTTATATACAGGGGTCTGAAGCTTTCTTT. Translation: CASSYIQGSEAFF.

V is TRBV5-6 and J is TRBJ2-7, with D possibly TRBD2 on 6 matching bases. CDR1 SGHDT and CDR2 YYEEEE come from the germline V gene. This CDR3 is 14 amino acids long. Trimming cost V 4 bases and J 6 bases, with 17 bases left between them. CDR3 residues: CASSPVGGMIEQYF. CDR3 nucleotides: TGTGCCAGCAGCCCCGTGGGGGGTATGATCGAGCAGTACTTC.